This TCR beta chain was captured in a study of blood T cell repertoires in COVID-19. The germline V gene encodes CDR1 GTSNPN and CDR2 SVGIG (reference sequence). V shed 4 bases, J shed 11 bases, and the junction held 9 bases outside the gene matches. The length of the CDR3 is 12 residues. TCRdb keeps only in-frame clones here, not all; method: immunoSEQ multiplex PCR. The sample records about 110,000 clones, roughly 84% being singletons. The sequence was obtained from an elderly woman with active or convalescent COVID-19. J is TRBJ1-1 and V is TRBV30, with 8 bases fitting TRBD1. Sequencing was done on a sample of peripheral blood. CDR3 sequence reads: CAWITGGNTAFF. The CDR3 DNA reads TGTGCCTGGATCACAGGGGGGAATACCGCTTTCTTT.